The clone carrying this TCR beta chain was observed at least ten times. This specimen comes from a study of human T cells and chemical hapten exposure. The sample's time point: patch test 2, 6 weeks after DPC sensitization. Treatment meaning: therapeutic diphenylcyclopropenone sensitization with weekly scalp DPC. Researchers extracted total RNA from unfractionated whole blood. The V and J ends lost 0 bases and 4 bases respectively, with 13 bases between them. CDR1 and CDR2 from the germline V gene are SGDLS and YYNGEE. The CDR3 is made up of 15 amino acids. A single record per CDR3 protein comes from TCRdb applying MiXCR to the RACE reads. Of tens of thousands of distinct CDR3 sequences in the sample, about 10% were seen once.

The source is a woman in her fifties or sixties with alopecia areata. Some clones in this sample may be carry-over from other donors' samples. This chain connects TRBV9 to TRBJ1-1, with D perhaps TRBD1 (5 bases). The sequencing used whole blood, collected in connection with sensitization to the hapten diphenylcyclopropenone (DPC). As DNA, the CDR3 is TGTGCCAGCAGCGTAGTCGGGGGACGAAGCACTGAAGCTTTCTTT. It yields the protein CASSVVGGRSTEAFF.